The sequence of this TCR beta chain was determined in a study of T cell responses to AZD1222 COVID-19 vaccine. Overall study findings and caveats: The sample set comprised mostly white British donors with more females, and clonal diversity was possibly underestimated. Sampled repertoires all dated from after the peak T cell response. Dominant CD4 TCR responses targeted spike regions 160-218 and 743-854.

Trimming removed 0 bases from V and 5 bases from J, with 14 bases in between. In germline, CDR1 is SGHNT, CDR2 YYREEE (reference sequence). The CDR3 totals 15 residues. The data were produced by immunoSEQ multiplex PCR, yet TCRdb's version contains in-frame clones alone and is incomplete. This sample carries some 150,000 clones, more than 70% of them seen once, and the ten largest clones take approximately 5%. As for this clone: Its antigen remains unknown.

The sequences come from peripheral blood, collected 28 days after the second AZD1222 dose. The V gene is TRBV5-4, the J gene TRBJ1-2; D unclear. This TCR came from an adult who received the AZD1222 COVID-19 vaccine. The CDR3 sequence: CASSLEPGSIYGYTF. In DNA form, the CDR3 reads TGTGCCAGCAGCTTGGAACCGGGGTCAATTTATGGCTACACCTTC.